These 24 T cell receptor beta chains were sequenced from one sample in a study of technical replicates of blood from a handful of donors. Only in-frame clones appear in the TCRdb table, and some are missing; sequencing was by immunoSEQ multiplex PCR. The table records 65,000 to 90,000 clones, roughly 90% of them present only once. Source material: PBMCs. The receptors come from a human donor in good health. Some clones in this sample may be carry-over from other donors' samples.

The chain has TRBV7-8 and TRBJ2-7, with D perhaps matching TRBD2 (6 bases). V was clipped by 3 bases and J by 0 bases, with 9 bases between them. The CDR3 is made up of 14 amino acids. Per the germline V gene, CDR1 is SGHVS and CDR2 is FQNEAQ. CDR3 nucleotides: TGTGCCAGCAGCTTCGGGACTTACTCCTACGAGCAGTACTTC. This gives the protein CASSFGTYSYEQYF.

The chain recombines TRBV4-2 with TRBJ2-7, with 9 bases identical to TRBD2. The germline V gene has CDR1 LGHNA and CDR2 YNFKEQ. Trimming cost V 0 bases and J 5 bases; bases outside gene matches: 8. The CDR3 runs to 16 residues. CDR3 bases: TGTGCCAGCAGCCAAGATCGGCGGGGGGGAGGTCACGAGCAGTACTTC. Its translation is CASSQDRRGGGHEQYF.

CDR3 coding DNA: TGTGCCAGCGTGGATAGCGGGGGCTCGAACACCGGGGAGCTGTTTTTT. Translating it yields CASVDSGGSNTGELFF. The chain combines TRBV27 with TRBJ2-2; 9 bases line up with TRBD2. The V segment lost 8 bases and the J segment 0 bases; nucleotides outside the gene matches: 7. The CDR3 contains 16 residues. CDR1 and CDR2 (germline): MNHEY, SMNVEV (reference sequence).

This chain links TRBV4-3 with TRBJ2-7, with 7 bases aligning to TRBD2. V trimming: 0 bases; J trimming: 6 bases; junction bases outside the gene matches: 14. Looked up from germline, CDR1 is LGHNA and CDR2 is YSLEER. This CDR3 region has 17 residues. CDR3 in amino acids: CASSQDFRPGDYREQYF. CDR3 sequence (DNA): TGCGCCAGCAGCCAAGATTTTCGGCCGGGGGACTACCGCGAGCAGTACTTC.

The table lists this clone with a few counts. The chain joins TRBV29-1 to TRBJ2-7; D perhaps matches TRBD1 (5 bases). The CDR3 length is 13 residues. Germline V gives CDR1 SQVTM, CDR2 ANQGSEA. The V end lost 5 bases, the J end lost 2 bases, and 13 bases lay between the germline ends. In DNA, the CDR3 is TGCAGCGTTCGTCAAGGGGCCACCTACGAGCAGTACTTC. Its translation is CSVRQGATYEQYF.

The chain employs TRBV5-6 and TRBJ2-1; TRBD2 aligns across 11 bases. From germline, CDR1 is SGHDT and CDR2 YYEEEE. V dropped 1 base and J dropped 5; count of bases not matched to a gene: 5. This CDR3 has 16 amino acids. The CDR3 is CASSLLGLAVNNEQFF. In DNA, the CDR3 is TGTGCCAGCAGCTTGCTGGGACTAGCGGTAAACAATGAGCAGTTCTTC.

V and J are TRBV7-8 and TRBJ2-7, with D tentatively TRBD2 (6 bases). The CDR3 is made up of 18 amino acids. V lost 0 bases and J lost 2, with 20 bases in between. Germline V gives CDR1 SGHVS, CDR2 FQNEAQ. CDR3 sequence (DNA): TGTGCCAGCAGCTTAGCCCCGCATCCACGGACTACCCCCTACGAGCAGTACTTC. It yields the protein CASSLAPHPRTTPYEQYF.

This clone showed up just a few times. The genes are TRBV5-1 and TRBJ1-1; TRBD1 might be the D (5 bases). Trimming shortened V by 2 bases and J by 8 bases, and 16 bases separated the two germline ends. The CDR3 has 14 amino acids. CDR1 is SGHRS and CDR2 is YFSETQ in the germline V gene. The CDR3 nucleotides read TGCGCCAGCAGCTTCACAGGAGCTCCCGGAGAAGCTTTCTTT. Translation gives CASSFTGAPGEAFF.

This clone showed up just once. J is TRBJ2-7 and V is TRBV29-1, with D tentatively TRBD1 (5 bases). The germline V gene encodes CDR1 SQVTM and CDR2 ANQGSEA. CDR3 length equals 13 residues. Trimming cost V 7 bases and J 0 bases, with 13 bases left between them. CDR3 region: CSANRCISYEQYF. In DNA form, the CDR3 reads TGCAGCGCAAACAGGTGCATCTCCTACGAGCAGTACTTC.

This chain uses TRBV7-9 with TRBJ2-1; 10 bases agree with TRBD2. The junction had 11 bases not matched to a gene; V was cut back by 5 bases and J by 7 bases. Germline-derived CDR1 and CDR2 are SEHNR and FQNEAQ (reference sequence). The length of the CDR3 is 16 residues. The CDR3 nucleotides are TGTGCCAGCAGCAAAACCCCGGGACTAGCGATGAATGAGCAGTTCTTC. Translating it yields CASSKTPGLAMNEQFF.

V usage is TRBV6-6 and J usage is TRBJ2-7, with TRBD1 as a possible D gene (6 bases). Per germline, CDR1 MNHNY and CDR2 SVGAGI (reference sequence). The CDR3 is made up of 16 amino acids. Trimming removed 0 bases at V and 0 bases at J, with 12 bases between. The chain's CDR3 is CASSYSSQGHSYEQYF. The CDR3 DNA reads TGTGCCAGCAGTTACTCGAGTCAGGGGCACTCCTACGAGCAGTACTTC.

The chain recombines TRBV5-5 with TRBJ2-7; possibly TRBD1 for D (6 bases). CDR1 is SGHKS, CDR2 YYEKEE, per germline (reference sequence). V was pared by 4 bases and J by 4 bases, with 12 bases between. This CDR3 spans 13 amino acids. CDR3 DNA: TGTGCCAGCAGCAGGACAGAGAGTTACGAGCAGTACTTC. Its protein is CASSRTESYEQYF.

The chain carries TRBV7-2 and TRBJ2-5, with TRBD2 identical over 8 bases. The CDR3 has 16 residues. Germline CDR1 SGHTA, CDR2 FQGNSA. The trim removed 5 bases at V and 5 bases at J, leaving 13 bases unmatched. The CDR3 bases are TGTGCCAGCAGCCCCGCCCGGTGGAGCGGGAGTGAGACCCAGTACTTC. Translation gives CASSPARWSGSETQYF.

V gene TRBV18 combines with J gene TRBJ1-1; 11 bases line up with TRBD1. The CDR3 has 18 amino acids. The germline CDR1 and CDR2 sequences are KGHSH and LQKENI. V shed 0 bases, J shed 6 bases, and the junction held 12 bases outside the gene matches. The CDR3 coding sequence is TGTGCCAGCTCACCACCGCGGGCTCCGGGACAGGGGGGTGCTGAAGCTTTCTTT. Its protein is CASSPPRAPGQGGAEAFF.

There are a few counts of this clone. The V and J genes are TRBV2 and TRBJ1-1; perhaps TRBD1 as D (5 bases). CDR1 and CDR2 from the germline V gene are SNHLY and FYNNEI. The CDR3 runs to 12 residues. The V and J ends lost 7 bases and 1 base respectively, with 7 bases between them. CDR3 protein: CASNRRNTEAFF. The CDR3 coding sequence is TGTGCCAGCAACAGGCGGAACACTGAAGCTTTCTTT. The full variable domain, in which reference TRBV2 and TRBJ1-1 provide the parts outside the CDR3, is EPEVTQTPSHQVTQMGQEVILRCVPISNHLYFYWYRQILGQKVEFLVSFYNNEISEKSEIFDDQFSVERPDGSNFTLKIRSTKLEDSAMYFCASNRRNTEAFFGQGTRLTVV.

The chain employs TRBV5-4 and TRBJ2-1, with 9 bases matching TRBD2. V shed 2 bases, J shed 6 bases, and the junction held 15 bases outside the gene matches. This CDR3 is 18 amino acids long. Germline assignment: CDR1 SGHNT and CDR2 YYREEE (reference sequence). The CDR3 is CASSLPLLPGLAPNEQFF. CDR3 nucleotides: TGTGCCAGCAGCTTACCCCTCTTACCGGGACTAGCCCCCAATGAGCAGTTCTTC.

The chain uses TRBV7-9 and TRBJ2-7; D is possibly TRBD2 (5 bases). The CDR3 runs 14 residues. Germline V gives CDR1 SEHNR, CDR2 FQNEAQ (reference sequence). V dropped 5 bases and J dropped 0 bases, with 11 bases sitting between them. CDR3 in DNA: TGTGCCAGCAGCGACCCCGGACTCTCCTACGAGCAGTACTTC. This gives the protein CASSDPGLSYEQYF.

This clone was detected only once. The rearrangement joins TRBV30 to TRBJ2-5; D is possibly TRBD2 (5 bases). This CDR3 contains 15 residues. CDR1 and CDR2 (germline): GTSNPN, SVGIG (reference sequence). Trimming cost V 4 bases and J 4 bases, with 19 bases left between them. As DNA, the CDR3 is TGTGCCTGGATGAGTGGTTCGGGGTATGTAGAGACCCAGTACTTC. Translated: CAWMSGSGYVETQYF.

The rearrangement joins TRBV7-6 to TRBJ2-1; TRBD1 agrees at 9 bases. CDR1 and CDR2 (germline): SGHVS, FNYEAQ. V was clipped by 4 bases and J by 0 bases; unmatched bases: 13. The CDR3 loop spans 19 amino acids. The CDR3 is CASSYWGTGKALSYNEQFF. CDR3 coding DNA: TGTGCCAGCAGCTACTGGGGGACAGGGAAAGCCCTCTCCTACAATGAGCAGTTCTTC.

V and J are TRBV9 and TRBJ2-1; 9 bases match TRBD2. The CDR3 totals 15 residues. V shed 0 bases and J 10 bases; nucleotides not matched to a gene: 8. Germline CDR1 and CDR2: SGDLS and YYNGEE. The CDR3 DNA follows: TGTGCCAGCAGCGTAGATCCTAGCGGGATTGGGGAGCAGTTCTTC. Its translation: CASSVDPSGIGEQFF.

The chain links TRBV5-1 to TRBJ2-1; TRBD2 agrees at 10 bases. V trimming: 4 bases; J trimming: 8 bases; junction bases outside the gene matches: 6. Germline-derived CDR1 and CDR2 are SGHRS and YFSETQ. The CDR3 loop spans 14 amino acids. This chain's CDR3 is CASSEAGGVDEQFF. The CDR3 coding sequence is TGCGCCAGCAGCGAAGCGGGGGGGGTGGATGAGCAGTTCTTC.

The rearrangement joins TRBV27 to TRBJ2-3; D might be TRBD1 (5 bases). Germline V lookup: CDR1 MNHEY, CDR2 SMNVEV (reference sequence). V was pared by 6 bases and J by 2 bases, with 9 bases between. This CDR3 has 13 amino acids. The CDR3 DNA reads TGTGCCAGCAGGACGACAGCCACAGATACGCAGTATTTT. The encoded protein is CASRTTATDTQYF.

This chain uses TRBV25-1 with TRBJ2-5, with D perhaps matching TRBD1 (9 bases). Trimming removed 5 bases at V and 5 bases at J, with 24 bases between. This CDR3 has 17 residues. CDR1 is MGHDK and CDR2 is SYGVNS in the germline V gene. CDR3 coding DNA: TGTGCCAGCAGTCGCGGACAGGGGTCCGGACTAGCCGAGACCCAGTACTTC. It codes for CASSRGQGSGLAETQYF. The whole variable domain, remainder taken from reference TRBV25-1 and TRBJ2-5, is EADIYQTPRYLVIGTGKKITLECSQTMGHDKMYWYQQDPGMELHLIHYSYGVNSTEKGDLSSESTVSRIRTEHFPLTLESARPSHTSQYLCASSRGQGSGLAETQYFGPGTRLLVL.

This chain joins TRBV5-5 and TRBJ2-3; 7 bases line up with TRBD2. Losses at the gene ends were 6 bases for V and 0 bases for J; bases not matched to a gene: 4. Per germline, CDR1 SGHKS and CDR2 YYEKEE (reference sequence). This CDR3 has 14 residues. The CDR3 nucleotides are TGTGCCAGCATCCTAGCGGTGAGCACAGATACGCAGTATTTT. It encodes CASILAVSTDTQYF.